What follows are 11 T cell receptor beta chains derived from one specimen sequenced in a study of PD-1 blockade in classical Hodgkin lymphoma. Time point in this sample: cycle 4 day 1 (C4D1), after more than 5 weeks of nivolumab. Every patient experienced relapse after autologous stem cell transplantation, and brentuximab vedotin exposure varied. Sequenced by immunoSEQ multiplex PCR; TCRdb stores in-frame clones only, minus some. The sample has several thousand clones; 65% to 70% are singletons. Source: peripheral blood mononuclear cells (PBMCs), taken before the fourth cycle of nivolumab. These receptors were taken from a human donor with classical Hodgkin lymphoma.

This clone was observed a handful of times. The rearrangement joins TRBV9 to TRBJ2-7; D remains ambiguous. Germline CDR1 reads SGDLS; CDR2 reads YYNGEE. Trimming stripped 0 bases from V and 0 bases from J, with 10 bases between. This CDR3 is built from 15 residues. DNA for the CDR3: TGTGCCAGCAGCGTAGGAAGAGATTCCTCCTACGAGCAGTACTTC. It yields the protein CASSVGRDSSYEQYF.

This clone was observed a handful of times. This chain joins TRBV5-1 and TRBJ2-3; no definite D call. The CDR3 runs 16 residues. CDR1 is SGHRS, CDR2 YFSETQ, per germline. Trimming cost V 0 bases and J 2 bases, with 13 bases left between them. CDR3 amino acids: CASSLVVAPPTDTQYF. The CDR3 nucleotides are TGCGCCAGCAGCTTGGTGGTAGCACCCCCCACAGATACGCAGTATTTT.

This clone was seen a few times. The chain has TRBV9 and TRBJ2-1, with D perhaps matching TRBD1 or TRBD2 (6 bases each). The germline gives CDR1 SGDLS, CDR2 YYNGEE. The V and J ends lost 0 bases and 6 bases respectively, with 13 bases between them. The CDR3 length is 15 residues. The DNA for the CDR3 is TGTGCCAGCAGCGTAGAACGGTGGGGGGCCAATGAGCAGTTCTTC. It encodes CASSVERWGANEQFF.

V and J are TRBV2 and TRBJ1-5; D not resolved. This CDR3 is built from 16 residues. Germline values: CDR1 SNHLY, CDR2 FYNNEI. With 3 bases removed from V and 3 bases from J, the gap between germline ends came to 15 bases. The CDR3 region is CASSDTGPSSNQPQHF. In nucleotides, the CDR3 is TGTGCCAGCAGTGACACCGGCCCTAGTTCCAATCAGCCCCAGCATTTT.

The rearrangement uses TRBV27 and TRBJ1-1, with D unclear. Germline CDR1 is MNHEY and CDR2 is SMNVEV (reference sequence). The CDR3 contains 14 residues. Deletions cut 5 bases from V and 6 bases from J, with 16 bases between. The chain's CDR3 is CASSPRRTSPEAFF. CDR3 DNA sequence: TGTGCCAGCAGTCCCCGGAGGACCTCGCCTGAAGCTTTCTTT.

The chain couples TRBV5-1 to TRBJ1-4; D is undetermined. From germline, CDR1 is SGHRS and CDR2 YFSETQ. The CDR3 is 18 amino acids. Trimming removed 0 bases from V and 5 bases from J, with 20 bases in between. The CDR3 spells CASSLEALGQAKNEKLFF. The CDR3 DNA follows: TGCGCCAGCAGCTTGGAAGCTCTAGGGCAGGCCAAAAATGAAAAACTGTTTTTT.

V usage is TRBV5-1 and J usage is TRBJ2-2; 10 bases are shared with TRBD1. This CDR3 contains 16 residues. CDR1 SGHRS and CDR2 YFSETQ come from the germline V gene. V dropped 4 bases and J dropped 4; count of bases not matched to a gene: 7. In DNA form, the CDR3 reads TGCGCCAGCAGCGCGACAGGGGGCGCCGGCACCGGGGAGCTGTTTTTT. It translates to CASSATGGAGTGELFF.

The V gene is TRBV10-3, the J gene TRBJ2-1, with TRBD1 identical over 11 bases. Germline V gene sequence: CDR1 ENHRY, CDR2 SYGVKD. V trimming: 10 bases; J trimming: 7 bases; junction bases outside the gene matches: 9. This CDR3 comprises 14 residues. In DNA, the CDR3 is TGTGCCAGCATTGGAGGGACAGGGGGGAATGAGCAGTTCTTC. Translated: CASIGGTGGNEQFF.

This chain connects TRBV9 to TRBJ2-1; 8 bases match TRBD1. Unmatched junction bases numbered 8, after V lost 3 bases and J lost 3 bases. CDR1 SGDLS and CDR2 YYNGEE come from the germline V gene. The CDR3 runs to 16 residues. CDR3 protein: CASSAIGQGLYNEQFF. CDR3 sequence (DNA): TGTGCCAGCAGCGCAATAGGACAGGGCCTCTACAATGAGCAGTTCTTC. Using reference TRBV9 and TRBJ2-1 for the parts outside the CDR3, the full variable domain is DSGVTQTPKHLITATGQRVTLRCSPRSGDLSVYWYQQSLDQGLQFLIQYYNGEERAKGNILERFSAQQFPDLHSELNLSSLELGDSALYFCASSAIGQGLYNEQFFGPGTRLTVL.

This chain connects TRBV18 to TRBJ2-4; D tentatively fits TRBD1 or TRBD2 (5 bases each). This CDR3 spans 13 amino acids. Germline CDR1 and CDR2: KGHSH and LQKENI. V dropped 5 bases and J dropped 8 bases, with 13 bases sitting between them. CDR3 nucleotide sequence: TGTGCCAGCTCATCCCCGTTGGGGGACATTCAGTACTTC. Translated, it gives CASSSPLGDIQYF.

This chain joins TRBV12-5 and TRBJ2-3, with a possible D match to TRBD1 (6 bases). Per germline, CDR1 LGHNT and CDR2 FRNRAP. Deletions cut 0 bases from V and 5 bases from J, with 9 bases between. This CDR3 region has 14 residues. The CDR3 region is CASGLVGDIDTQYF. CDR3 nucleotide sequence: TGTGCTAGTGGTTTGGTAGGGGACATAGATACGCAGTATTTT.